This entry concerns a single TCR beta chain. CDR3 length: 16 residues. V gave up 4 bases and J gave up 5 bases, with 21 bases separating them. The germline V gene encodes CDR1 SEHNR and CDR2 FQNEAQ (reference sequence). The data belong to a study of blood T cell repertoires in COVID-19. The overall study: Samples representing acute and convalescent COVID-19 were sourced from the United States, Italy and Spain. The cDNA or gDNA used as material had been derived from T cells, B-cell-depleted T cells, or PBMCs.

As handled by the study authors: Nucleated cell number was recorded as an estimate derived from reference gene primer amplification. This table comes from immunoSEQ multiplex PCR, and its TCRdb copy is limited to in-frame clones, with some not included. The DNA gave D and trimming, while V, J and clone size come from that table. The sample has 120,000 or so clones, around 83% seen once; the top ten hold 5.5% to 6.5%. Material for sequencing was peripheral blood. J is TRBJ2-7 and V is TRBV7-9; a weak D match, TRBD2 (6 bases). This sequence was found in an elderly man with active or convalescent COVID-19. CDR3 in amino acids: CASSSPGGLSSNEQYF. The DNA for the CDR3 is TGTGCCAGCAGCTCCCCCGGGGGATTATCTAGTAACGAGCAGTACTTC.